The clone carrying this T cell receptor beta chain was recorded at least ten times. Stability of Graves' hyperthyroidism was defined as absent ophthalmopathy progression within 18 months. TCR beta CDR3 regions were amplified from RNA. In the first-round RT-PCR of the TCR CDR3, the HTBI primer set was used. MiXCR, run by TCRdb on the multiplex PCR reads, gives a single entry per CDR3 protein. The data show fewer than 600,000 distinct CDR3 sequences, around an eighth seen once. The source of the sample is a study of T cells in Graves' hyperthyroidism and ophthalmopathy. The sample was blood. The clonotype was recovered from a young woman with Graves' hyperthyroidism.

This chain's CDR3 is CSGVLGPGELFF. CDR3 nucleotide sequence: TGCAGCGGGGTACTGGGGCCCGGGGAGCTGTTTTTT. This chain links TRBV29-1 with TRBJ2-2, with D tentatively TRBD1 (5 bases). V was shortened by 7 bases and J by 6 bases, with 12 bases between the two germline ends. This CDR3 is built from 12 residues. Germline V gene data show CDR1 as SQVTM and CDR2 as ANQGSEA.